These T cell receptor beta chains were read from a single sample in a study of T cell changes during pregnancy in multiple sclerosis. Libraries were prepared by immunoSEQ multiplex PCR; TCRdb keeps only in-frame clonotypes and omits some of them. The profile shows 47,000 or so clones, around 90% of them singletons. Here the sequenced sample was peripheral blood, taken after pregnancy. These receptor sequences come from a female donor in good health, enrolled as a control in a pregnancy study. CDR3s include the opening cysteine and the closing phenylalanine or tryptophan. Each record gives: clone size, J gene, V gene, D gene, CDR3 length, CDR3 protein, CDR3 DNA. A D gene is named only where the DNA matches it firmly. The size entry is marked missing in some rows and otherwise reads once, few, many or a size class.

>NA|TRBJ2-3|TRBV6-4|TRBD2|14
CASSGLAGADTQYF
TGTGCCAGCAGTGGACTAGCGGGAGCAGATACGCAGTATTTT
>NA|TRBJ2-4|TRBV28|NA|15
CASSRKRAPLNIQYF
TGTGCCAGCAGCCGAAAGAGGGCGCCCCTAAACATTCAGTACTTC
>NA|TRBJ1-1|TRBV6-6|TRBD1|13
CASSQMTGTGTFF
TGTGCCAGCAGTCAAATGACAGGGACGGGAACTTTCTTT
>NA|TRBJ2-1|TRBV18|TRBD2|16
CASSRNGGDLFNEQFF
TGTGCCAGCTCACGGAACGGGGGGGACTTATTTAATGAGCAGTTCTTC
>NA|TRBJ1-4|TRBV7-9|NA|11
CASRSTGELFF
TGTGCCAGCAGGTCTACAGGAGAACTGTTTTTT
>NA|TRBJ1-1|TRBV6-1|NA|14
CASRDRYMNTEAFF
TGTGCCAGCAGAGACAGATACATGAACACTGAAGCTTTCTTT
>NA|TRBJ2-2|TRBV6-8|NA|14
CATPRDLVNGELFF
TGTGCCACCCCCCGAGACTTAGTGAACGGGGAGCTGTTTTTT
>NA|TRBJ1-1|TRBV5-4|TRBD1|17
CASSPDLTGTGNTEAFF
TGTGCCAGCAGCCCGGATTTGACAGGGACGGGTAACACTGAAGCTTTCTTT
>NA|TRBJ2-4|TRBV5-1|TRBD1|12
CASRDRGNIQYF
TGCGCCAGTCGGGACAGGGGTAACATTCAGTACTTC
>NA|TRBJ2-7|TRBV9|TRBD2|15
CASSVGGSGLYEQYF
TGTGCCAGCAGCGTAGGGGGTAGCGGGCTATACGAGCAGTACTTC
>few|TRBJ1-2|TRBV5-6|NA|13
CASSPDSKAGYTF
TGTGCCAGCAGCCCAGACAGTAAGGCTGGCTACACCTTC
>NA|TRBJ2-1|TRBV7-3|TRBD2|19
CASSLTGGLAGGPRREQFF
TGTGCCAGCAGCTTAACGGGCGGACTAGCGGGGGGGCCGCGGCGAGAGCAGTTCTTC
>NA|TRBJ2-1|TRBV7-3|NA|15
CASSLLAGAYNEQFF
TGTGCCAGCAGCTTACTCGCGGGGGCGTACAATGAGCAGTTCTTC
>NA|TRBJ1-5|TRBV6-5|NA|15
CASRDQPGTNQPQHF
TGTGCCAGCAGAGACCAACCCGGGACTAATCAGCCCCAGCATTTT